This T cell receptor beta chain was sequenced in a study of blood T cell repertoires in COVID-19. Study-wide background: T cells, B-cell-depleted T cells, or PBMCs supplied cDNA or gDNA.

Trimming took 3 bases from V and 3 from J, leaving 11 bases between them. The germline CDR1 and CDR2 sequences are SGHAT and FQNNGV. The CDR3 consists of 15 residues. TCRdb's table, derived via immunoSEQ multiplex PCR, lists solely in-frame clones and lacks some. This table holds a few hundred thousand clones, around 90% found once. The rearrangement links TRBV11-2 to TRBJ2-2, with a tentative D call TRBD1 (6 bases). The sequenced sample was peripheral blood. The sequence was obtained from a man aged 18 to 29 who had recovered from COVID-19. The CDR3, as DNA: TGTGCCAGCAGCTTGGGCAGGGGAGACACCGGGGAGCTGTTTTTT. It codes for CASSLGRGDTGELFF.